Following are 21 T cell receptor beta chains from one sample sequenced in a study of cytomegalovirus exposure and HLA in healthy donors. Use of 60 Vbeta and 13 Jbeta primers characterized the PCR. Here immunoSEQ multiplex PCR was the method, and the copy in TCRdb shows in-frame clones only, minus some. This table has roughly 80,000 clones, about 70% appearing once. The sample was PBMCs. Receptors originate from a male donor in good health and CMV-seropositive.

This clone was observed a handful of times. The chain is built from TRBV4-1 and TRBJ1-1; no definite D call. V lost 0 bases and J lost 1, with 9 bases in between. In germline, CDR1 is MGHRA, CDR2 YSYEKL. There are 15 residues in the CDR3. The DNA for the CDR3 is TGCGCCAGCAGCCAAGATCCACAGACGAACACTGAAGCTTTCTTT. This gives the protein CASSQDPQTNTEAFF.

The J gene is TRBJ2-7, the V gene TRBV9; D remains ambiguous. The CDR3 has 13 amino acids. Germline CDR1 is SGDLS and CDR2 is YYNGEE. With 3 bases removed from V and 1 base from J, the gap between germline ends came to 8 bases. CDR3 amino acids: CASSAQQSYEQYF. CDR3 coding DNA: TGTGCCAGCAGCGCCCAACAGTCCTACGAGCAGTACTTC.

This chain uses TRBV2 with TRBJ2-1, with 8 nucleotides matching TRBD1. The germline V gene encodes CDR1 SNHLY and CDR2 FYNNEI. The J segment lost 7 bases and the V segment lost 2 bases, leaving 4 bases of the junction unmatched. The CDR3 is 14 residues long. The CDR3 here is CASSERTGINEQFF. For the CDR3, the DNA is TGTGCCAGCAGTGAACGGACAGGGATTAATGAGCAGTTCTTC.

V usage is TRBV11-2 and J usage is TRBJ2-5; 14 nucleotides match TRBD2. From germline, CDR1 is SGHAT and CDR2 FQNNGV. The length of the CDR3 is 17 residues. The V gene end was trimmed by 6 bases and the J gene end by 5 bases; junction bases not matched to a gene: 11. CDR3 amino acids: CASRTTTSGRVQETQYF. Here the CDR3 DNA reads TGTGCCAGCAGAACCACGACTAGCGGGAGGGTCCAGGAGACCCAGTACTTC.

The rearrangement joins TRBV6-5 to TRBJ1-2, with 7 nucleotides matching TRBD1. CDR1 is MNHEY, CDR2 SVGAGI, per germline. This CDR3 comprises 15 residues. V shed 6 bases and J 3 bases; nucleotides not matched to a gene: 10. The CDR3 spells CASRTTGARDYGYTF. The CDR3 DNA reads TGTGCCAGCAGGACTACAGGGGCGCGCGACTATGGCTACACCTTC.

This clone appeared once. This chain joins TRBV11-2 and TRBJ2-5, with a possible D match to TRBD1 (5 bases). Germline V lookup: CDR1 SGHAT, CDR2 FQNNGV. The CDR3 totals 13 residues. V was trimmed by 5 bases and J by 5 bases, leaving 12 bases between them. This CDR3 reads CASSQGGSETQYF. The CDR3 nucleotides read TGTGCCAGCAGCCAGGGTGGGTCGGAGACCCAGTACTTC.

The gene calls are TRBV15 and TRBJ1-1; D uncertain. V lost 0 bases, J lost 3 bases, and 5 bases lay in between. CDR1 and CDR2 (germline): LNHNV, YYDKDF (reference sequence). The CDR3 runs 13 residues. The CDR3 DNA reads as TGTGCCACCAGCAGAGAACAAGACACTGAAGCTTTCTTT. This sequence encodes CATSREQDTEAFF.

The chain employs TRBV30 and TRBJ1-4, with a tentative D call TRBD1 (6 bases). Trimming left V 3 bases short and J 14 bases short, with 13 bases between. This CDR3 has 11 residues. Germline assignment: CDR1 GTSNPN and CDR2 SVGIG (reference sequence). The CDR3: CAWREVRGLFF. For the CDR3, the DNA is TGTGCCTGGAGAGAGGTCAGGGGTCTGTTTTTT.

This clone appeared a few times. The chain carries TRBV6-1 and TRBJ1-1; 7 bases agree with TRBD1. The CDR3 is made up of 12 amino acids. Per germline, CDR1 MNHNS and CDR2 SASEGT. V lost 4 bases and J lost 10; bases outside the gene matches: 6. In DNA form, the CDR3 reads TGTGCCAGCAGTGCAGGGGGTCTACGAGCTTTCTTT. As protein: CASSAGGLRAFF.

This rearrangement joins TRBV27 to TRBJ2-2; tentative D call: TRBD2 (6 bases). CDR3 length equals 16 residues. The germline gives CDR1 MNHEY, CDR2 SMNVEV (reference sequence). V was trimmed by 3 bases and J by 5 bases, leaving 16 bases between them. This chain's CDR3 is CASSFSPPGDTGELFF. Here the CDR3 DNA reads TGTGCCAGCAGTTTTTCCCCCCCGGGAGATACCGGGGAGCTGTTTTTT.

This sequence joins TRBV5-1 and TRBJ1-2, with D possibly being TRBD1 (6 bases). The length of the CDR3 is 17 residues. In germline, CDR1 is SGHRS, CDR2 YFSETQ. V lost 0 bases and J lost 6, with 21 bases in between. CDR3 protein: CASSLEKSGSWTDGYTF. The CDR3 coding sequence is TGCGCCAGCAGCTTGGAAAAGTCAGGTTCATGGACAGATGGCTACACCTTC.

This clone was observed a handful of times. The rearrangement uses TRBV2 and TRBJ2-7, with D perhaps matching TRBD2 (6 bases). The V end was cut by 7 bases, the J end by 5 bases, with 15 bases between. This CDR3 region has 13 residues. Germline lookup yields CDR1 SNHLY and CDR2 FYNNEI. The CDR3 DNA is TGTGCCAGCATCCCGACGGGGGTCCACGAGCAGTACTTC. It encodes CASIPTGVHEQYF. Together with reference TRBV2 and TRBJ2-7, the CDR3 gives the full variable domain: EPEVTQTPSHQVTQMGQEVILRCVPISNHLYFYWYRQILGQKVEFLVSFYNNEISEKSEIFDDQFSVERPDGSNFTLKIRSTKLEDSAMYFCASIPTGVHEQYFGPGTRLTVT.

The V gene is TRBV2, the J gene TRBJ1-4; the match to TRBD1 covers 8 bases. The V gene's germline CDR1 is SNHLY and CDR2 FYNNEI. The CDR3 is made up of 14 amino acids. V was clipped by 6 bases and J by 4 bases; unmatched bases: 4. The CDR3 sequence is CASRAGGINEKLFF. CDR3 coding DNA: TGTGCCAGCAGGGCAGGGGGCATTAATGAAAAACTGTTTTTT.

The chain recombines TRBV10-3 with TRBJ2-7; D not certain. V was shortened by 6 bases and J by 5 bases, with 17 bases between the two germline ends. Germline loops: CDR1 ENHRY, CDR2 SYGVKD. The CDR3 is 14 amino acids. The CDR3 loop reads CAIRAADPSDEQYF. CDR3 sequence (DNA): TGTGCCATCAGGGCGGCTGACCCATCTGACGAGCAGTACTTC.

V usage is TRBV7-9 and J usage is TRBJ2-1, with a possible D match to TRBD1 (7 bases). The germline V gene encodes CDR1 SEHNR and CDR2 FQNEAQ (reference sequence). This CDR3 region has 14 residues. Trimming pared 2 bases from V and 7 bases from J, leaving 12 bases between. The CDR3 DNA reads as TGTGCCAGCAGCTTAAAGGCAGGGGGGAATGAGCAGTTCTTC. Translated, it gives CASSLKAGGNEQFF. Supplemented by reference TRBV7-9 and TRBJ2-1, the full variable domain reads DTGVSQNPRHKITKRGQNVTFRCDPISEHNRLYWYRQTLGQGPEFLTYFQNEAQLEKSRLLSDRFSAERPKGSFSTLEIQRTEQGDSAMYLCASSLKAGGNEQFFGPGTRLTVL.

The chain carries TRBV19 and TRBJ2-7; D remains ambiguous. There are 14 residues in the CDR3. The V and J ends lost 0 bases and 0 bases respectively, with 6 bases between them. CDR1 and CDR2 (germline): LNHDA, SQIVND (reference sequence). The CDR3 region has the DNA TGTGCCAGTAGTATAGAGTTAGACTCCTACGAGCAGTACTTC. This gives the protein CASSIELDSYEQYF.

This chain connects TRBV4-1 to TRBJ2-1; 10 nucleotides match TRBD2. The V gene end was trimmed by 2 bases and the J gene end by 8 bases; junction bases not matched to a gene: 9. Germline values: CDR1 MGHRA, CDR2 YSYEKL. The CDR3 loop spans 16 amino acids. CDR3 sequence: CASSQLGTSVTDEQFF. The CDR3 coding sequence is TGCGCCAGCAGCCAATTAGGGACTAGCGTTACGGATGAGCAGTTCTTC.

The rearrangement joins TRBV11-2 to TRBJ2-5; 9 positions match TRBD2. The tail of the sequence fits TRBJ2-7 better, so the J call may be wrong. Germline CDR1 SGHAT, CDR2 FQNNGV. The CDR3 covers 15 residues. CDR3: CASSSRLAASNEQYF. As DNA, the CDR3 is TGTGCCAGCAGCTCCCGACTAGCGGCTAGTAACGAGCAGTACTTC.

J is TRBJ2-5 and V is TRBV5-1, with D uncertain. The V gene's germline CDR1 is SGHRS and CDR2 YFSETQ. CDR3 length: 14 amino acids. V was clipped by 2 bases and J by 1 base, with 9 bases between them. The CDR3 protein is CASSFADPQETQYF. The CDR3 DNA is TGCGCCAGCAGCTTTGCGGATCCCCAAGAGACCCAGTACTTC.

J is TRBJ2-7 and V is TRBV6-1; 8 nucleotides align to TRBD1. The CDR3 runs 14 residues. The germline gives CDR1 MNHNS, CDR2 SASEGT. The ends lost 6 bases at V and 1 base at J; junction bases unmatched: 5. The CDR3 here is CASRRTGSSYEQYF. The CDR3, as DNA: TGTGCCAGCAGACGGACAGGGTCATCCTACGAGCAGTACTTC.

V usage is TRBV21-1 and J usage is TRBJ1-5; the D call in the table, TRBD1, was not verified against the DNA. TRBV21-1 is an annotated pseudogene. The CDR3 runs 17 residues. CDR3 sequence reads: CASSKGESDRGNQPQHF. The CDR3 bases are TGTGCCAGCAGCAAAGGGGAGTCGGACAGGGGTAATCAGCCCCAGCATTTT.